A selection of T cell receptor beta chains follows, all from one sample in a study. TCRdb reprocessed the 5' RACE reads with MiXCR, giving one entry per CDR3 protein. Of about 40,000 distinct CDR3 sequences listed, approximately 17% are singletons. Sequencing input: naive CD4+ T cells sorted from a lymph node. These receptor sequences come from a female donor with breast cancer. The CDR3 runs from the conserved cysteine through the conserved F or W. A D gene is named only where the DNA matches it firmly. Some rows have no size entry. The others give once, few or many, or a class for an expanded clone.

size | J | V | D | DNA | CDR3
many | TRBJ1-1 | TRBV20-1 | - | TGCAGTGCTACCCACCCACAGGTCAGCACTGAAGCTTTCTTT | CSATHPQVSTEAFF
many | TRBJ2-1 | TRBV5-1 | - | TGCGCCAGCAGCGCCACAGGGTCCGGGAGCCTCCAGCAGTTCTTC | CASSATGSGSLQQFF
- | TRBJ2-5 | TRBV6-1 | - | TGTGCCAGCGCCGGTGTGGCTAGAGCGATTCAAGAGACCCAGTACTTC | CASAGVARAIQETQYF
few | TRBJ2-5 | TRBV4-1 | TRBD1 | TGCGCCAGCAGCCAAACAGGGGGTCAAGAGACCCAGTACTTC | CASSQTGGQETQYF
- | TRBJ2-7 | TRBV7-2 | - | TGTGCCAGCGGGAACTACGAGCAGTACTTC | CASGNYEQYF
many | TRBJ2-7 | TRBV9 | TRBD2 | TGTGCCAGCAGCGTAGGTCGGGGGGGCCTCTACGAGCAGTACTTC | CASSVGRGGLYEQYF
- | TRBJ2-1 | TRBV4-2 | - | TGTGCCAGCAGCATGCGCGGGACGAGGAATGAGCAGTTCTTC | CASSMRGTRNEQFF
once | TRBJ2-3 | TRBV7-2 | TRBD1 | TGTGCCAGCAGCCTAGGGGGGACAGGCAGCACAGATACGCAGTATTTT | CASSLGGTGSTDTQYF
- | TRBJ2-3 | TRBV4-3 | TRBD2 | TGCGCCAGCAGCCAAGACTTTAGCGGGAGTATTGATACGCAGTATTTT | CASSQDFSGSIDTQYF
- | TRBJ2-1 | TRBV4-3 | TRBD1 | TGCGCCAGCAGCAGGGACAGGGTCACGAATGAGCAGTTCTTC | CASSRDRVTNEQFF
many | TRBJ1-1 | TRBV5-1 | - | TGCGCCAGCAGGTTTGACGGACGGAACACTGAAGCTTTCTTT | CASRFDGRNTEAFF
- | TRBJ2-6 | TRBV6-5 | TRBD1 | TGTGCCAGCAGTTACGTACAGGGGGGACCTGGGGCCAACGTCCTGACTTTC | CASSYVQGGPGANVLTF
few | TRBJ2-2 | TRBV5-1 | - | TGCGCCAGCAGCTTGAGGACAATGGAGACCGGGGAGCTGTTTTTT | CASSLRTMETGELFF
many | TRBJ1-1 | TRBV29-1 | - | TGCAGCGTTGGAACAGGAGGGGAAGCTTTCTTT | CSVGTGGEAFF
- | TRBJ1-2 | TRBV6-1 | TRBD1 | TGTGCCAGCAGAATTTACCCGGGACAGGGGGGCTATGGCTACACCTTC | CASRIYPGQGGYGYTF
- | TRBJ2-5 | TRBV28 | - | TGTGCCAGCAGTTTCCGGGAGACCCAGTACTTC | CASSFRETQYF
many | TRBJ1-2 | TRBV20-1 | - | TGCAGTGCTACCGACTTACTGAGGGAAGGTGACTATGGCTACACCTTC | CSATDLLREGDYGYTF
many | TRBJ2-3 | TRBV6-2/TRBV6-3 | - | TGTGCCAGCCGTCCCAGGGTAGGCGTGAGCTACACAGATACGCAGTATTTT | CASRPRVGVSYTDTQYF
many | TRBJ2-1 | TRBV9 | TRBD2 | TGTGCCAGCGGAGCGGGGCCGCGGGAGGAGCAGTTCTTC | CASGAGPREEQFF
- | TRBJ1-1 | TRBV6-1 | - | TGTGCCAGCAGGCCCGGGCGAGGGATGCGGAACACTGAAGCTTTCTTT | CASRPGRGMRNTEAFF
many | TRBJ2-1 | TRBV29-1 | TRBD2 | TGCAGCGTTGATAGCGGGAGCCTAGGGGGTGTCAATGAGCAGTTCTTC | CSVDSGSLGGVNEQFF
few | TRBJ2-5 | TRBV4-1 | - | TGCGCCAGCAGCCAAGAGGGGCAGACAGAGGGAGGGACCCAGTACTTC | CASSQEGQTEGGTQYF
many | TRBJ1-5 | TRBV6-2/TRBV6-3 | - | TGTGCCAGCAGTTACTCAGACGATTTGCCCCAGCATTTT | CASSYSDDLPQHF
- | TRBJ2-7 | TRBV5-5 | - | TGTGCCAGCAGCTCACAAAGGGGTGGGGGTTACGAGCAGTACTTC | CASSSQRGGGYEQYF
few | TRBJ2-5 | TRBV30 | TRBD1 | TGTGCCTGGAGTGCCGGGACAGGGCCGAGAGAGGCCCAGTACTTC | CAWSAGTGPREAQYF
few | TRBJ2-1 | TRBV11-2 | TRBD1 | TGTGCCAGCAGGAAAGATACAGGGGGCGGCTACAATGAGCAGTTCTTC | CASRKDTGGGYNEQFF
- | TRBJ1-5 | TRBV6-5 | - | TGTGCCAGCAGTCAGGGTGAGGTGCCCAAGCATTTT | CASSQGEVPKHF
- | TRBJ2-2 | TRBV5-1 | TRBD2 | TGCGCCAGCAGCTCGACTAGCGGAGGAGGCACCGGGGAGCTGTTTTTT | CASSSTSGGGTGELFF
few | TRBJ1-1 | TRBV12-3/TRBV12-4 | - | TGTGCCAGCAGGCCAGGGGCTACGAACACTGAAGCTTTCTTT | CASRPGATNTEAFF
few | TRBJ1-1 | TRBV5-1 | TRBD1 | TGCGCCAGCAGCTTCTATCGGGACAGCAAAGCTTTCTTT | CASSFYRDSKAFF
- | TRBJ2-3 | TRBV12-3/TRBV12-4 | - | TGTGCCAGCAGTGCTAGAAGTTTTGCTGGAGATACGCAGTATTTT | CASSARSFAGDTQYF
- | TRBJ1-1 | TRBV5-1 | - | TGCGCCAGCAGCTTGGAAGGCAGGGGAAACACTGAAGCTTTCTTT | CASSLEGRGNTEAFF
medium-sized | TRBJ1-1 | TRBV29-1 | - | TGCAGCGGGGGCGGGGGTAGGTACACTGAAGCTTTCTTT | CSGGGGRYTEAFF
few | TRBJ2-7 | TRBV7-6 | - | TGTGCCAGCAGCTTAGCGGGAGGAAGTTACTACGAGCAGTACTTC | CASSLAGGSYYEQYF
many | TRBJ1-6 | TRBV7-3 | - | TGTGCCAGCAGCTCCGGACGGAATAATTCACCCCTCCACTTT | CASSSGRNNSPLHF
- | TRBJ1-1 | TRBV7-9 | - | TGTGCCAGCAGCTTAGACGGGACCCCTGAATCTTTCTTT | CASSLDGTPESFF